Ten or more counts support the clone carrying this T cell receptor beta chain. As yet, its antigen is unknown. The data originate from a study of neurological immune-mediated disorders. TCRdb reanalysed the 5' RACE reads using MiXCR and keeps one entry per CDR3 protein. The sample lists 80,000 to 100,000 distinct CDR3 sequences; around 3.4% were seen once. Notes on the study in general: Phylogenetically, 18 of 34 multiple sclerosis patients' repertoires fell into one related-CDR3 cluster, a possible signature.

Trimming pared 0 bases from V and 9 bases from J, leaving 10 bases between. Germline V CDR1 and CDR2: SGDLS, YYNGEE. The CDR3 is 14 amino acids. This TCR was recovered from a woman aged 50 to 60 with multiple sclerosis. The sequenced sample was PBMCs. The chain is built from TRBV9 and TRBJ1-6; D is possibly TRBD1 (6 bases). Here the CDR3 reads CASSVAQGSSPLHF. The CDR3 bases are TGTGCCAGCAGCGTAGCACAGGGATCTTCACCCCTCCACTTT.